The source of this T cell receptor beta chain is a study of CD8 T cells in Susac syndrome. Study-wide points: The authors acknowledged that their TCR sequencing and HLA analysis involved a relatively small number of individuals.

CDR1 and CDR2 from the germline V gene are SGHRS and YFSETQ. Trimming took 3 bases from V and 1 from J, leaving 10 bases between them. This CDR3 spans 14 amino acids. Random hexamers were used to reverse transcribe roughly 0.45 to 1 ug of RNA. Amplification of the TCR beta CDR3 was carried out by immunoSEQ multiplex PCR, which spanned a total of 54 Vbeta and 13 Jbeta segments. TCRdb reanalysed the immunoSEQ multiplex PCR reads using MiXCR and keeps one entry per CDR3 protein. Here the sample spans some 160,000 distinct CDR3 sequences, about 91% being singletons. The control participants were healthy donors, and these controls were matched with respect to both age and sex. TEMRA cells underwent FACS enrichment and CD8+ and CD4+ T cells underwent negative isolation. Notes on this clonotype: The target antigen is unknown.

This TCR was recovered from a human donor in good health. The rearrangement uses TRBV5-1 and TRBJ1-1, with no clear D. The sequenced sample was CD4+ T cells from PBMCs. Written as DNA, the CDR3 is TGCGCCAGCAGCTCGGCGATGGGGAACACTGAAGCTTTCTTT. This encodes CASSSAMGNTEAFF. The complete variable domain, with remaining parts taken from reference TRBV5-1 and TRBJ1-1, reads KAGVTQTPRYLIKTRGQQVTLSCSPISGHRSVSWYQQTPGQGLQFLFEYFSETQRNKGNFPGRFSGRQFSNSRSEMNVSTLELGDSALYLCASSSAMGNTEAFFGQGTRLTVV.